A single T cell receptor (beta chain) is shown here with its context. Its target is unknown. V was shortened by 4 bases and J by 4 bases, with 19 bases between the two germline ends. The length of the CDR3 is 17 residues. Germline CDR1 LNHDA, CDR2 SQIVND (reference sequence). Receiving focal radiation plus CTLA-4 blockade with ipilimumab were patients who had chemo-refractory metastatic non-small-cell lung cancer. This record comes from a study of radiotherapy plus CTLA-4 blockade in lung cancer. Overall study: Objective response rate was about 20%; disease control rate, around 31%. Study-wide findings and caveats: Tumor-origin TCR clones grew in blood after radiotherapy plus ipilimumab. Interferon-beta, together with early blood T cell clone dynamics, reportedly best predicted response.

Assay used: immunoSEQ multiplex PCR; TCRdb lists only in-frame clones, some missing. Of some 110,000 clones listed, approximately 90% are singletons. The specimen comprised peripheral blood, sampled from a patient treated with radiotherapy plus ipilimumab. This sequence joins TRBV19 and TRBJ1-4; weak D call: TRBD1 (5 bases). The clonotype originates from a human donor with non-small cell lung cancer that progressed on radiotherapy plus ipilimumab. Here the CDR3 reads CASSTPELGRGNEKLFF. CDR3 DNA: TGTGCCAGTAGTACCCCAGAGTTGGGACGGGGTAATGAAAAACTGTTTTTT.